A single sample gave rise to the 17 T cell receptor beta chains below, sequenced in a study of blood T cell repertoires in COVID-19. The data were produced by immunoSEQ multiplex PCR, yet TCRdb's version contains in-frame clones alone and is incomplete. The table has 150,000 or so clones, roughly 89% seen once. The source material was peripheral blood. All receptors derive from a woman aged 45-59 years with acute or convalescent COVID-19.

The rearrangement joins TRBV30 to TRBJ2-3; D is ambiguous. The CDR3 totals 13 residues. Per germline, CDR1 GTSNPN and CDR2 SVGIG (reference sequence). Trimming removed 8 bases from V and 1 base from J, with 13 bases in between. The CDR3 protein is CASLIAGTDTQYF. In DNA, the CDR3 is TGTGCCAGCCTTATTGCGGGCACAGATACGCAGTATTTT.

The V call is TRBV11-2, the J call TRBJ1-1; D unresolved. This CDR3 comprises 15 residues. The ends were cut back, 0 bases at V and 5 bases at J, with 13 bases in the middle. Per germline, CDR1 SGHAT and CDR2 FQNNGV. CDR3 in amino acids: CASSLDQSQRTEAFF. CDR3 coding DNA: TGTGCCAGCAGCTTAGATCAGTCGCAGAGGACTGAAGCTTTCTTT.

The chain uses TRBV19 and TRBJ2-1, with 13 bases that match TRBD2. The J segment lost 7 bases and the V segment lost 0 bases, leaving 3 bases of the junction unmatched. CDR3 length: 16 amino acids. Germline V lookup: CDR1 LNHDA, CDR2 SQIVND (reference sequence). CDR3 amino acids: CASSIDGTSGVNEQFF. As DNA, the CDR3 is TGTGCCAGTAGTATAGACGGGACTAGCGGGGTGAATGAGCAGTTCTTC.

The chain couples TRBV30 to TRBJ1-2, with TRBD1 matching over 8 bases. Germline CDR1 and CDR2: GTSNPN and SVGIG (reference sequence). The CDR3 extends over 14 amino acids. Trimming at V came to 0 bases and at J to 7 bases, leaving 7 bases not matched to a gene. The CDR3 sequence: CAWSVLQGASGYTF. For the CDR3, the DNA is TGTGCCTGGAGTGTCCTCCAGGGGGCGAGTGGCTACACCTTC.

Concerning this clone itself: Other DNA sequences from this sample encode an identical CDR3 as well. The chain couples TRBV6-5 to TRBJ2-1, with TRBD2 matching over 11 bases. The ends lost 3 bases at V and 2 bases at J; junction bases unmatched: 0. Germline CDR1 and CDR2: MNHEY and SVGAGI. The CDR3 consists of 15 residues. The DNA for the CDR3 is TGTGCCAGCAGTTATAGCGGGGGGGCCTACAATGAGCAGTTCTTC. It encodes CASSYSGGAYNEQFF.

Concerning this clone itself: One end of the junction does not line up with germline, which may come from a read error. J is TRBJ1-4 and V is TRBV19; D unclear. CDR3 length: 15 residues. CDR1 and CDR2 from the germline V gene are LNHDA and SQIVND (reference sequence). The CDR3: CASSIIGLSQALAVF. The DNA of the CDR3 is TGTGCCAGTAGTATCATTGGGCTATCACAAGCCCTCGCTGTTTTT.

The chain has TRBV5-6 and TRBJ1-2; D is undetermined. This CDR3 spans 13 amino acids. In germline, CDR1 is SGHDT, CDR2 YYEEEE. Trimming left V 1 base short and J 8 bases short, with 12 bases between. The CDR3 DNA is TGTGCCAGCAGCTTGTTCCCAAGGAGGGGCTACACCTTC. The encoded protein is CASSLFPRRGYTF.

This rearrangement joins TRBV27 to TRBJ1-1, with a tentative D call TRBD1 (5 bases). This CDR3 comprises 16 residues. With 3 bases removed from V and 5 bases from J, the gap between germline ends came to 19 bases. The V gene's germline CDR1 is MNHEY and CDR2 SMNVEV (reference sequence). CDR3 residues: CASSLSFGGVSTEAFF. CDR3 nucleotide sequence: TGTGCCAGCAGTTTGTCCTTCGGGGGGGTATCAACTGAAGCTTTCTTT.

The rearrangement uses TRBV28 and TRBJ2-1; a possible D gene is TRBD1 (6 bases). V shed 6 bases and J shed 2 bases, with 23 bases lying between them. Germline-derived CDR1 and CDR2 are MDHEN and SYDVKM. The CDR3 extends over 18 amino acids. CDR3 region: CASSPAGALAQTYNEQFF. The CDR3 region has the DNA TGTGCCAGCAGCCCTGCAGGGGCGCTGGCCCAAACCTACAATGAGCAGTTCTTC.

This clone was picked up a small number of times. The V gene is TRBV6-5, the J gene TRBJ1-1; no firm D call. The germline V and J ends were trimmed by 0 bases and 4 bases, with 12 bases remaining between them. The CDR3 totals 15 residues. Looked up from germline, CDR1 is MNHEY and CDR2 is SVGAGI. The CDR3 reads CASSYSIRYGTEAFF. The CDR3 bases are TGTGCCAGCAGTTACTCGATTCGGTACGGCACTGAAGCTTTCTTT.

V usage is TRBV5-4 and J usage is TRBJ2-5; D gene uncertain. This CDR3 has 13 residues. Looked up from germline, CDR1 is SGHNT and CDR2 is YYREEE (reference sequence). Trimming removed 2 bases from V and 3 bases from J, with 8 bases in between. The DNA for the CDR3 is TGTGCCAGCAGCTTACCGCTAAAAGAGACCCAGTACTTC. It specifies CASSLPLKETQYF.

V and J are TRBV10-2 and TRBJ1-2, with D possibly being TRBD1 (5 bases). Germline CDR1 and CDR2: WSHSY and SAAADI. This CDR3 has 15 amino acids. V was pared by 0 bases and J by 2 bases, with 10 bases between. The CDR3 DNA is TGCGCCAGCAGTGAGTCTAGGGGAAGAAACTATGGCTACACCTTC. Its translation is CASSESRGRNYGYTF.

The J gene is TRBJ2-1, the V gene TRBV7-9; 11 bases agree with TRBD1. The germline CDR1 and CDR2 sequences are SEHNR and FQNEAQ (reference sequence). The CDR3 covers 15 residues. The V and J ends lost 5 bases and 7 bases, in that order; junction bases with no gene match: 7. The CDR3 reads CASSPGTGGLNEQFF. CDR3 nucleotides: TGTGCCAGCAGCCCAGGGACAGGGGGTTTGAATGAGCAGTTCTTC.

V is TRBV5-8 and J is TRBJ2-7; D remains ambiguous. Trimming pared 0 bases from V and 3 bases from J, leaving 10 bases between. Germline CDR1 and CDR2: SGHTS and YDEGEE. This CDR3 is 14 amino acids long. CDR3 region: CASSLVWWSYEQYF. The DNA of the CDR3 is TGTGCCAGCAGCTTGGTGTGGTGGAGCTACGAGCAGTACTTC.

The chain combines TRBV28 with TRBJ2-7; 8 positions agree with TRBD1. V shed 7 bases, J shed 6 bases, and the junction held 17 bases outside the gene matches. The CDR3 contains 16 residues. Germline CDR1 and CDR2: MDHEN and SYDVKM. CDR3 loop: CASTTYGLGQGGEQYF. The DNA of the CDR3 is TGTGCCAGCACCACTTACGGTCTCGGACAGGGTGGCGAGCAGTACTTC.

The J gene is TRBJ2-7, the V gene TRBV11-3; 8 bases line up with TRBD2. In germline, CDR1 is SGHNT, CDR2 YENEEA. The CDR3 is made up of 17 amino acids. Trimming removed 0 bases from V and 3 bases from J; junction bases left unmatched: 10. This chain's CDR3 is CASSLDPSSGAHYEQYF. The CDR3 nucleotides read TGTGCCAGCAGCTTAGATCCGAGTAGCGGGGCCCACTACGAGCAGTACTTC.

This chain joins TRBV4-3 and TRBJ2-3; D is ambiguous. Per the germline V gene, CDR1 is LGHNA and CDR2 is YSLEER. CDR3 length: 16 amino acids. V was cut by 1 base and J by 1 base, with 12 bases left in between. The CDR3 DNA reads as TGCGCCAGCAGCCAAGTTTCAGGCCCAGGCACAGATACGCAGTATTTT. Its protein is CASSQVSGPGTDTQYF.